Listed below are T cell receptor beta chains from one sample, sequenced in a study of T-cell reconstitution after alpha-beta-depleted transplantation in children. TCRdb used MiXCR to reprocess the PCR reads, holding one entry per CDR3 protein. The sample includes a few hundred thousand distinct CDR3 sequences, roughly 10% seen only once; the top ten take about 6.2%. This specimen was PBMCs from the stem cell graft donor, taken from the stem cell graft. These receptor sequences come from a human donor who donated a stem cell graft to a child with acute lymphoblastic leukemia. Both conserved end residues are part of each CDR3. The D gene is left open where the match is weak. Expanded clones get a size class; other rows say once, few or many, or leave the size out.

abundance: .; j_gene: TRBJ2-2; d_gene: .; len: 14; v_gene: TRBV15; CDR3aa: CATSRDHRARELFF; CDR3nt: TGTGCCACCAGCAGAGATCACCGGGCCCGGGAGCTGTTTTTT
abundance: many; j_gene: TRBJ2-5; d_gene: .; len: 13; v_gene: TRBV5-1; CDR3aa: CASSLWDQETQYF; CDR3nt: TGCGCCAGCAGCTTGTGGGACCAAGAGACCCAGTACTTC
abundance: few; j_gene: TRBJ2-3; d_gene: .; len: 12; v_gene: TRBV29-1; CDR3aa: CSGDSFTDTQYF; CDR3nt: TGCAGCGGCGACAGTTTCACAGATACGCAGTATTTT
abundance: few; j_gene: TRBJ2-4; d_gene: .; len: 15; v_gene: TRBV3-1; CDR3aa: CASSQRAGRGNIQYF; CDR3nt: TGTGCCAGCAGCCAGAGGGCGGGCAGGGGAAACATTCAGTACTTC
abundance: few; j_gene: TRBJ2-3; d_gene: .; len: 14; v_gene: TRBV5-6; CDR3aa: CASSLAVFTDTQYF; CDR3nt: TGTGCCAGCAGCTTGGCCGTTTTCACAGATACGCAGTATTTT
abundance: few; j_gene: TRBJ1-5; d_gene: TRBD1; len: 14; v_gene: TRBV5-1; CDR3aa: CASSPGQGLQPQHF; CDR3nt: TGCGCCAGCAGCCCGGGACAGGGGCTTCAGCCCCAGCATTTT
abundance: few; j_gene: TRBJ2-7; d_gene: TRBD1; len: 15; v_gene: TRBV7-6; CDR3aa: CASSTGTGWTYEQYF; CDR3nt: TGTGCCAGCAGCACCGGGACAGGATGGACCTACGAGCAGTACTTC
abundance: few; j_gene: TRBJ1-2; d_gene: .; len: 16; v_gene: TRBV4-3; CDR3aa: CASSQGRSLQLYGYTF; CDR3nt: TGCGCCAGCAGCCAAGGGCGCTCATTACAGCTCTATGGCTACACCTTC
abundance: .; j_gene: TRBJ1-3; d_gene: .; len: 19; v_gene: TRBV7-2; CDR3aa: CASSAGGRLRGYSGNTIYF; CDR3nt: TGTGCCAGCAGTGCGGGCGGGAGACTGAGGGGTTACTCTGGAAACACCATATATTTT
abundance: many; j_gene: TRBJ2-3; d_gene: TRBD2; len: 14; v_gene: TRBV7-2; CDR3aa: CASSLVSSGGVQYF; CDR3nt: TGTGCCAGCAGCTTAGTATCTAGCGGGGGGGTACAGTATTTT
abundance: .; j_gene: TRBJ1-2; d_gene: TRBD1; len: 14; v_gene: TRBV20-1; CDR3aa: CSAPGQGVAYGYTF; CDR3nt: TGCAGTGCCCCCGGACAGGGAGTCGCCTATGGCTACACCTTC
abundance: many; j_gene: TRBJ2-3; d_gene: TRBD1; len: 15; v_gene: TRBV7-9; CDR3aa: CASSRGQVGTDTQYF; CDR3nt: TGTGCCAGCAGCCGAGGACAGGTCGGCACAGATACGCAGTATTTT
abundance: many; j_gene: TRBJ2-1; d_gene: .; len: 15; v_gene: TRBV20-1; CDR3aa: CSAASASKANNEQFF; CDR3nt: TGCAGTGCCGCCTCTGCCTCAAAGGCCAACAATGAGCAGTTCTTC
abundance: .; j_gene: TRBJ2-5; d_gene: .; len: 15; v_gene: TRBV11-2; CDR3aa: CASSVTKGYQETQYF; CDR3nt: TGTGCCAGCAGCGTTACGAAGGGGTACCAAGAGACCCAGTACTTC
abundance: many; j_gene: TRBJ2-1; d_gene: .; len: 13; v_gene: TRBV14; CDR3aa: CASSHLTDNEQFF; CDR3nt: TGTGCCAGCAGCCACCTGACGGACAATGAGCAGTTCTTC
abundance: many; j_gene: TRBJ2-2; d_gene: TRBD2; len: 16; v_gene: TRBV6-5; CDR3aa: CASSFTSGVDTGELFF; CDR3nt: TGTGCCAGCAGTTTCACTAGCGGGGTAGACACCGGGGAGCTGTTTTTT
abundance: .; j_gene: TRBJ1-2; d_gene: TRBD1; len: 14; v_gene: TRBV9; CDR3aa: CASSEGTGNYGYTF; CDR3nt: TGTGCCAGCAGCGAGGGGACAGGCAACTATGGCTACACCTTC
abundance: few; j_gene: TRBJ2-1; d_gene: TRBD2; len: 16; v_gene: TRBV11-2; CDR3aa: CASSLVGLGSYNEQFF; CDR3nt: TGTGCCAGCAGCTTAGTCGGACTAGGCTCCTACAATGAGCAGTTCTTC
abundance: .; j_gene: TRBJ1-5; d_gene: TRBD1; len: 16; v_gene: TRBV20-1; CDR3aa: CSTSGTGGYSNQPQHF; CDR3nt: TGCAGTACGAGCGGGACAGGCGGGTATAGCAATCAGCCCCAGCATTTT
abundance: .; j_gene: TRBJ1-2; d_gene: TRBD1; len: 15; v_gene: TRBV7-2; CDR3aa: CASSSSTGGLFGYTF; CDR3nt: TGTGCCAGCAGCTCCTCGACAGGGGGCTTATTTGGCTACACCTTC
abundance: few; j_gene: TRBJ1-3; d_gene: .; len: 16; v_gene: TRBV6-2/TRBV6-3; CDR3aa: CASTKRDRTSGNTIYF; CDR3nt: TGTGCCAGCACTAAACGCGACAGAACCTCTGGAAACACCATATATTTT
abundance: many; j_gene: TRBJ2-3; d_gene: .; len: 12; v_gene: TRBV9; CDR3aa: CASSEQGDTQYF; CDR3nt: TGTGCCAGCAGCGAGCAGGGAGATACGCAGTATTTT
abundance: few; j_gene: TRBJ2-1; d_gene: TRBD1; len: 14; v_gene: TRBV7-2; CDR3aa: CASSFGQGAGEQFF; CDR3nt: TGTGCCAGCAGCTTCGGACAGGGGGCGGGTGAGCAGTTCTTC
abundance: few; j_gene: TRBJ1-1; d_gene: .; len: 15; v_gene: TRBV19; CDR3aa: CASSIRAGSVTEAFF; CDR3nt: TGTGCCAGTAGTATACGGGCAGGGTCGGTCACTGAAGCTTTCTTT
abundance: many; j_gene: TRBJ2-7; d_gene: .; len: 13; v_gene: TRBV6-2/TRBV6-3; CDR3aa: CASSLAPLNEQYF; CDR3nt: TGTGCCAGCAGTCTCGCACCGCTAAACGAGCAGTACTTC
abundance: .; j_gene: TRBJ2-5; d_gene: TRBD2; len: 14; v_gene: TRBV5-1; CDR3aa: CASREGTSGETQYF; CDR3nt: TGCGCCAGCAGGGAAGGGACTAGCGGGGAGACCCAGTACTTC
abundance: many; j_gene: TRBJ2-2; d_gene: .; len: 14; v_gene: TRBV3-1; CDR3aa: CASSQDGYTGELFF; CDR3nt: TGTGCCAGCAGCCAAGATGGGTACACCGGGGAGCTGTTTTTT
abundance: few; j_gene: TRBJ2-5; d_gene: .; len: 15; v_gene: TRBV5-1; CDR3aa: CASSLTPGQGETQYF; CDR3nt: TGCGCCAGCAGCTTGACGCCAGGGCAAGGAGAGACCCAGTACTTC
abundance: few; j_gene: TRBJ2-3; d_gene: TRBD1; len: 14; v_gene: TRBV5-1; CDR3aa: CASTKPGGADTQYF; CDR3nt: TGCGCCAGCACCAAGCCAGGGGGCGCAGATACGCAGTATTTT
abundance: .; j_gene: TRBJ1-1; d_gene: .; len: 13; v_gene: TRBV12-3/TRBV12-4; CDR3aa: CASRRVVNTEAFF; CDR3nt: TGTGCCAGCAGGAGGGTAGTGAACACTGAAGCTTTCTTT
abundance: many; j_gene: TRBJ1-5; d_gene: .; len: 14; v_gene: TRBV16; CDR3aa: CASSQGTGNQPQHF; CDR3nt: TGTGCCAGCAGCCAAGGGACGGGCAATCAGCCCCAGCATTTT
abundance: many; j_gene: TRBJ2-1; d_gene: TRBD2; len: 20; v_gene: TRBV15; CDR3aa: CATSRPLGLAGGSNNNEQFF; CDR3nt: TGTGCCACCAGCAGACCGCTCGGGCTAGCGGGGGGGAGTAACAACAATGAGCAGTTCTTC
abundance: few; j_gene: TRBJ2-3; d_gene: .; len: 16; v_gene: TRBV3-1; CDR3aa: CASSLWSARVKDTQYF; CDR3nt: TGTGCCAGCAGCCTCTGGAGCGCAAGGGTTAAAGATACGCAGTATTTT
abundance: many; j_gene: TRBJ2-3; d_gene: TRBD2; len: 13; v_gene: TRBV12-3/TRBV12-4; CDR3aa: CASDGRGTDTQYF; CDR3nt: TGTGCCAGCGACGGGAGGGGCACAGATACGCAGTATTTT
abundance: many; j_gene: TRBJ2-7; d_gene: .; len: 16; v_gene: TRBV6-2/TRBV6-3; CDR3aa: CASSTIRGVHHYEQYF; CDR3nt: TGTGCCAGCAGCACCATCAGGGGGGTTCACCACTACGAGCAGTACTTC